The clone carrying this T cell receptor (beta chain) showed up many times. Its antigen is not identified. RNA transcripts gave rise to amplified TCR beta CDR3 regions. Using the HTBI primer set, a first-round RT-PCR was run on the TCR CDR3. MiXCR, applied by TCRdb to the multiplex PCR reads, yields one record per CDR3 protein. The repertoire holds about 560,000 distinct CDR3 sequences, approximately 15% seen once, with about 20% in the top ten. If no ophthalmopathy progression occurred within 18 months, Graves' hyperthyroidism was stable. Exclusion of patients followed from uncontrolled infection, other autoimmune disease, pregnancy or lactation. Diagnoses were established using clinical symptoms, serum thyroxine and TRAb, thyroid ultrasound and orbital computed tomography. The sample is drawn from a study of T cells in Graves' hyperthyroidism and ophthalmopathy. CDR3 length: 15 amino acids. Per germline, CDR1 LGHDT and CDR2 YNNKEL (reference sequence). The V end was cut by 0 bases, the J end by 1 base, with 9 bases between.

General study findings and limits: Most thyroid clonotypes expanded above 0.001 were also detected in blood.

This clonotype was sampled from a woman between 18 and 30 years old with Graves' hyperthyroidism. This chain links TRBV3-1 with TRBJ2-5; no reliable D call. Sequencing was done on a sample of blood. CDR3 in amino acids: CASSQDRWFQETQYF. CDR3 coding DNA: TGTGCCAGCAGCCAAGATCGATGGTTCCAAGAGACCCAGTACTTC.